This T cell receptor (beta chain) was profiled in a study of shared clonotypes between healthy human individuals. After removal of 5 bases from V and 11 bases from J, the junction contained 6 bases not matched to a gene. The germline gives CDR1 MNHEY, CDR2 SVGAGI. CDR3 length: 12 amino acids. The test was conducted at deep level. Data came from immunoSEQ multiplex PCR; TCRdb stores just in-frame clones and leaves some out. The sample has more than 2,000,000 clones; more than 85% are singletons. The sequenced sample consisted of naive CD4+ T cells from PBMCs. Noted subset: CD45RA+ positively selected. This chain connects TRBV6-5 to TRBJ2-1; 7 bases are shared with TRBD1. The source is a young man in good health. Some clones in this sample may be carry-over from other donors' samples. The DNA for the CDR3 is TGTGCCAGCAGTAACACAGGGGAGCAGCAGTTCTTC. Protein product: CASSNTGEQQFF.